This T cell receptor (beta chain) appears in the sequencing data of a study of cytomegalovirus exposure and HLA in healthy donors. The CDR3 has 17 residues. Germline values: CDR1 LNHNV, CDR2 YYDKDF (reference sequence). V lost 0 bases, J lost 6 bases, and 10 bases stayed unmatched. The PCR used 60 Vbeta and 13 Jbeta primers. Generated by immunoSEQ multiplex PCR, the TCRdb table keeps only in-frame clones and is missing some. Here the sample spans 95,000 to 150,000 clones, roughly 66% being singletons. J is TRBJ2-1 and V is TRBV15, with 8 bases identical to TRBD1. Sequenced: PBMCs. This sequence was found in a man in his sixties in good health and CMV-seropositive. This CDR3 is CATSRDLGQGNTNEQFF. Here the CDR3 DNA reads TGTGCCACCAGCAGAGATCTTGGACAGGGTAATACCAATGAGCAGTTCTTC. The whole variable domain, remainder taken from reference TRBV15 and TRBJ2-1, is DAMVIQNPRYQVTQFGKPVTLSCSQTLNHNVMYWYQQKSSQAPKLLFHYYDKDFNNEADTPDNFQSRRPNTSFCFLDIRSPGLGDTAMYLCATSRDLGQGNTNEQFFGPGTRLTVL.